This entry is about one TCR beta chain. No cognate antigen has been identified for it. No much larger clonotype is one base removed from it; base qualities were not supplied. The cohort comprised 670 or so healthy bone marrow donors. Cohort members were all nominally healthy when sampled, although unrecorded immune exposures were likely present. The donor was CMV seropositive and was included in the group of 300 or so seropositive cohort members. Every donor gave a peripheral blood sample, and the peripheral blood mononuclear cells from that sample were used for TCR beta sequencing. The Qiagen DNeasy Blood Extraction Kit was used to extract genomic DNA from the blood cell samples. Libraries were built with the immunoSEQ multiplex PCR assay. A mixture of 60 forward primers for TCR Vbeta segments and 13 reverse primers for TCR Jbeta segments was used in the multiplex PCR. A multiplex PCR assay on genomic DNA amplified the CDR3 region of rearranged TCR beta genes. The amplified TCR beta libraries were sequenced on the Illumina HiSeq System as 87-base-pair reads. The original pipeline was this. A later analysis tallied about 77 million unique TCR beta chains across the approximately 670 repertoires, and approximately 11 million of those chains were shared by two or more donors. Raw reads were error-corrected and collapsed into unique sequences with a nearest-neighbor algorithm that merged closely related sequences to remove PCR and sequencing errors. Alignment of CDR3 sequences to IMGT reference sequences was used to assign V, D and J gene segments. For a sequence to be retained, a match of at least six nucleotides was required to both a V gene segment and a J gene segment. A rearrangement counted as productive if the CDR3 had no stop codons and remained in frame with V and J, and every other rearrangement counted as non-productive. CDR3 was defined by IMGT convention, running from the second conserved V-encoded cysteine to the conserved J-encoded phenylalanine. In an earlier analysis of 550 to 650 of the donors, sequences lacking an unambiguous match to a single V gene segment were excluded. An earlier analysis of 500 to 600 of the donors classified V segments as functional when productive rearrangements were above 56.7% and as segregating when the standard deviation between donors was above 5%. To diagnose cytomegalovirus status from the catalog of TCR beta chain sequences, a statistical classification framework was built. In a later analysis, V and J genes were assigned by comparing TCR nucleotide sequences against IMGT/GENE-DB human TR gene sequences. In a later analysis, CDR3 sequences and most-parsimonious VDJ recombination scenarios were assigned using the TCRdist pipeline. In a later analysis, every TCR beta chain was defined by the combination of its CDR3 amino acid sequence and its V-gene family, and reads without a unique V-gene family were dropped. A later analysis removed over 500 highly shared, low-generation-probability nucleotide sequences to deal with suspected cross-contamination and a sequencing artifact. For each public chain, a later analysis derived a clonal expansion index from normalized ranks of inferred template counts within each repertoire. In a later analysis, generation probabilities were computed using a VDJ recombination model fitted to out-of-frame rearrangements, and the results were checked against IGoR. Hypergeometric tests were used in a later analysis to score TCR-TCR, TCR-HLA and TCR-CMV co-occurrence, with a repertoire-size bias correction applied to the TCR pairs. In a later analysis, false discovery rates were estimated by permuting HLA or CMV assignments 20 times. A later analysis grouped co-occurring TCRs with DBSCAN, adding TCRdist sequence similarity when clustering within HLA-allele-positive subsets. For co-occurrence clustering, repertoires with fewer than 30,000 or more than 120,000 public chains were excluded, along with a handful of repertoires with anomalous nucleotide sharing. The clones in this table, taken by TCRdb from immuneACCESS, are in-frame only. Not every clone is retained; where verified, under half of the shortfall comes from an unresolved V gene, and the cause of the rest is unknown. The V and J calls and clone size are taken from that table; D and trimming were inferred from the DNA. A total of about 170,000 clones appear in this sample, 70% to 90% of them only once. Jointly, the top ten make up about 2.5% of the sample.

The entry originates in a study of cytomegalovirus exposure and HLA in healthy donors listed by TCRdb under 2017. About the investigation overall: According to an earlier analysis of 587 of the donors, 150 million to 200 million T cells yielded roughly 110 million unique TCR beta sequences and roughly 280 Gb of sequence data. Typing coverage varied by locus: roughly 629-640 donors for A, B, C, DRB1 and DQB1; roughly 560 for DQA1; over 600 for DPA1; approximately 450 for DPB1. An early release that covered around 590 HLA-typed donors contained approximately 300 gigabases of sequencing data and tens of millions of unique TCR sequences. An earlier analysis of 587 of the donors used high-throughput TCR beta sequencing to judge whether each TCR beta V gene segment behaved as functional or pseudogenic. On average, roughly 200,000 unique TCR beta nucleotide sequences were sequenced per donor among a few hundred genotyped donors of the cohort, with roughly a sixth of those sequences being non-productive. To study patterns of TCR occurrence, a later analysis re-analyzed previously published TCR beta repertoires from under 750 donors and added high-resolution HLA genotyping. All discovery cohort repertoires had been generated on a single sequencing platform. Of the 350 to 450 genotyped donors, roughly 85% fell in the genetic ancestry cluster associated with self-reported Caucasian donors. Donor age, sex, ethnicity and CMV serostatus were compiled alongside the repertoire data. Roughly five DR-DQ haplotypes were handled as single units for association and clustering, since linkage in the cohort was strong. The study profiled the T cell repertoires of hundreds of subjects by immunosequencing and related them to cytomegalovirus serostatus. To predict cytomegalovirus infection status, the study combined high-throughput TCR immunosequencing, statistical association of individual TCRs with disease status, and machine learning. In addition to the first cohort of 650 to 800 subjects, a separate validation cohort of 120 different subjects was used. The aim of the study was to test whether cataloging public T cell receptors could identify signatures of past pathogen exposure. In a later genetic analysis, genome-wide SNP genotypes for about 65% of the roughly 670 donors were used, and that subset was treated as a discovery cohort. The later analysis used no new phenotypic data to find candidate immune exposures, relying instead on TCR beta sequences and their occurrence across donors. Both class I and class II loci were covered by HLA typing, at four-digit resolution. Study-wide findings and limitations: In a later analysis, HLA-associated TCR beta chains were found to be more clonally expanded and to have lower generation probabilities than equally common non-associated chains. Because counts were too low, roughly 16 rarely observed V segments, including chromosome 9 orphons, were left out of the earlier analysis of 587 of the donors. V-gene and J-gene trimming of TCR beta chains was associated with a missense DCLRE1C variant in a later genetic analysis, and the association was replicated in an independent cohort. The 87-base-pair reads could not distinguish some IMGT-functional V segments, including TRBV6-2 and TRBV6-3, so those segments were excluded. Immune exposure information for the cohort was limited to CMV serostatus. In a later analysis, over 15,000 TCR beta sequences were associated with specific HLA alleles at a false discovery rate of 0.05. The authors suggested that the approach could potentially be extended to other disease states and immunological phenotypes. A further reported finding was that TCR beta sequences accurately predicted the HLA-A and HLA-B alleles for most subjects in the first cohort. According to a later analysis, TCR association rates differed among HLA loci, with DRB1 alleles showing the most associated TCRs and HLA-C alleles showing the fewest. Correlated functional status among segregating V segments might be attributable to linkage disequilibrium, but an unknown experimental factor could not be ruled out. A cluster of highly shared sequence variants was judged likely to represent a technical artifact of the sequencing pipeline. In both the original and validation cohorts, the classifier was reported to diagnose cytomegalovirus status with high specificity and sensitivity. In this cohort, only TCR beta chains were sequenced, and detectable features were limited by the absence of alpha or paired-chain data. Sequencing depth was assumed to be roughly uniform across donors in the presence/absence analyses, though that assumption may not hold. In a later analysis, several top co-occurrence clusters were reported to appear linked to parvovirus B19, influenza, CMV and Epstein-Barr virus. In a later analysis, most CMV-associated TCR beta chains were found to appear HLA-restricted, with HLA associations seemingly driven largely by CMV exposure. In the study, roughly 160 TCR beta chains were listed as associated with cytomegalovirus. Across donors, most TCR sequences were observed very rarely, whereas some public TCRs were present in many individuals. In vitro tests confirmed that a few of the cytomegalovirus-associated TCR beta chains recognize cytomegalovirus antigens. When HLA alleles, especially DR and DQ, strongly co-occurred, attributing TCR associations to individual alleles was difficult. A later genetic analysis reported fewer N-insertions in productive TCRs among donors in an Asian-associated ancestry cluster than the roughly 670-donor mean. An earlier analysis of approximately 530 of the donors showed that most TCR beta V segments appeared in productive rearrangements either about 87% or about 30% of the time, which broadly matched IMGT annotations. Because HLA typing was unavailable for some donors at each locus, only the typed subset was used in association tests.

From the cysteine up to the phenylalanine, the CDR3 has a length of 14 residues. The retained sequence is limited to the CDR3, 42 bases, with the frame set at the first base. V has 7 bases trimmed and J has 5 bases trimmed; junction bases matching no gene number 6. CDR1 is given as SEHNR and CDR2 as FQNEAQ, both from the germline V gene (reference sequence). The sequenced sample consisted of PBMCs. This clonotype was sampled from a man younger than 45 in good health and CMV-seropositive. The V and J genes are TRBV7-9 and TRBJ2-3, and 10 bases in between align with TRBD1. The CDR3 corresponds to CASTQTGGQDTQYF. Here is the DNA: TGTGCCAGCACCCAGACAGGGGGCCAAGATACGCAGTATTTT.